A selection of T cell receptor beta chains follows, all from one sample in a study of T cells in localized non-small cell lung cancer. This table comes from immunoSEQ multiplex PCR, and its TCRdb copy is limited to in-frame clones, with some not included. This sample carries tens of thousands of clones, 86% of them seen once, and the ten largest clones take 15% to 20%. Source: peripheral blood, taken before any cancer treatment. These TCRs come from a male donor at least 60 years old with stage III squamous cell lung carcinoma. Each CDR3 is given without its conserved first and last residue. Fields, in order: CDR3 length, V gene, CDR3 protein.

11	TRBV6-5	ASTIQTNYGYT
14	TRBV10-2	ASSGVIQGVGQPQH
10	TRBV10-3	ASSGRRETQY
11	TRBV6-1	ASSDGTAKKGY
11	TRBV4-3	ASSQEPNSPLH
15	TRBV27	ASSRYSGSAGTGELF
15	TRBV5-1	ASSQRGQGAGSGELF
13	TRBV21-1	ASSHRGGHTGELF
15	TRBV7-2	ASSLENSSGGPKEQY
10	TRBV29-1	SVEAVGTEAF
13	TRBV6-5	ASSPGGLGGNTIY
13	TRBV5-1	ASSLGGQDNTEAF
14	TRBV5-4	ASSLVLKGGPGELF
12	TRBV5-1	ASGASGAYNEQF
10	TRBV7-6	ASSFTGGKLF
13	TRBV5-1	ASAGSTTGSTEAF
11	TRBV5-5	ASSLRTNEKLF
14	TRBV2	ASSPLGAGVTDTQY
12	TRBV6-5	ASSYYSMNTEAF
13	TRBV15	ATSREVGAPGGYT
12	TRBV18	ASSPGQGTGEQY
13	TRBV7-7	ASSPVNRGPGTQY
13	TRBV5-4	ASSSSAGWNTEAF
13	TRBV27	ASSFGTGLGNEQF
11	TRBV9	ASSISGGDTQY
13	TRBV11-2	ASSYRDWGNYEQY
14	TRBV7-9	ASSLQGGHTNYGYT
13	TRBV19	ASSIADRSTYGYT
11	TRBV13	ASSLGGSDEQF
11	TRBV7-2	ASSLGINQPQH
11	TRBV7-2	ASSLVEADTQY
15	TRBV7-8	ASSLARRGTLGTEAF
14	TRBV4-2	ASSQVAGTSNQPQH
10	TRBV6-1	ASSDRGYGYT
14	TRBV2	ASSDGQGWTNEKLF
10	TRBV7-2	ASSPRPNEQY
10	TRBV28	ASAGQGQPQH
9	TRBV7-2	ASSLERTYT
14	TRBV4-2	ASRRAGTQTNYGYT
12	TRBV27	ASGRQGWVYGYT
13	TRBV7-2	ASSLGGYSNQPQH
13	TRBV7-3	ASSFVSGVGNEQF
12	TRBV27	ASSTRGMNTEAF
12	TRBV9	ASSPGTANYGYT
13	TRBV19	ASSTPTGGGQPQH
13	TRBV18	ASSPIVNGNTEAF
16	TRBV2	ASWDRGYKVGPNTEAF
13	TRBV7-2	ASRSLGSSINEQF
13	TRBV6-5	ASSYGAAPTLEAF
10	TRBV30	AWSLGSRGAF
14	TRBV27	ASSGGAGVDTDTQY
12	TRBV18	ASSGQYESQPQH
12	TRBV18	ASSPIEGFGEQY
13	TRBV4-3	ASSQGTSAYNEQF
12	TRBV5-1	ASSPQTANTEAF
11	TRBV10-3	AVAGGLTGELF
11	TRBV6-1	ASIRGGSYEQY